These 11 T cell receptor beta chains share one sample of origin, sequenced in a study of blood T cell repertoires in COVID-19. Method: immunoSEQ multiplex PCR; TCRdb's copy keeps in-frame clones and lacks some. The table shows 290,000 or so clones, with approximately 82% occurring only once. The sample taken for sequencing was PBMCs or T cells enriched from blood (not recorded which). Receptors were obtained from a man between 35 and 55 years old who had been exposed to COVID-19.

V usage is TRBV18 and J usage is TRBJ1-3; D may be TRBD1 (6 bases). The V and J ends lost 2 bases and 0 bases respectively, with 11 bases between them. CDR3 length: 16 residues. Germline values: CDR1 KGHSH, CDR2 LQKENI. This CDR3 reads CASSPGQPDSGNTIYF. The CDR3 DNA is TGTGCCAGCTCACCAGGACAGCCAGACTCTGGAAACACCATATATTTT.

The chain has TRBV27 and TRBJ2-1, with D possibly being TRBD2 (5 bases). This CDR3 is 15 amino acids long. Trimming shortened V by 0 bases and J by 4 bases, and 10 bases separated the two germline ends. Germline CDR1 is MNHEY and CDR2 is SMNVEV (reference sequence). The CDR3 loop is CASSLSIRGYNEQFF. DNA for the CDR3: TGTGCCAGCAGTTTATCGATAAGAGGGTACAATGAGCAGTTCTTC.

This clone appeared a single time. V gene TRBV5-4 combines with J gene TRBJ1-1; perhaps TRBD1 as D (5 bases). Germline V gene data show CDR1 as SGHNT and CDR2 as YYREEE (reference sequence). The CDR3 contains 14 residues. V lost 0 bases, J lost 1 base, and 7 bases lay in between. The CDR3 region has the DNA TGTGCCAGCAGCTTGGCCGACAGGAACACTGAAGCTTTCTTT. Residues: CASSLADRNTEAFF.

This chain uses TRBV12-5 with TRBJ2-1, with D tentatively TRBD2 (6 bases). V was shortened by 4 bases and J by 5 bases, with 9 bases between the two germline ends. Per the germline V gene, CDR1 is LGHNT and CDR2 is FRNRAP. The CDR3 has 13 amino acids. The DNA for the CDR3 is TGTGCTAGTGGTTCGCGGGGAAACAATGAGCAGTTCTTC. This encodes CASGSRGNNEQFF.

The rearrangement joins TRBV30 to TRBJ1-5, with 9 nucleotides matching TRBD1. The CDR3 is 15 amino acids. Germline lookup yields CDR1 GTSNPN and CDR2 SVGIG (reference sequence). Trimming removed 4 bases from V and 5 bases from J; junction bases left unmatched: 9. The CDR3 spells CAWTRTGEVYQPQHF. The CDR3 bases are TGTGCCTGGACCCGGACAGGGGAGGTTTATCAGCCCCAGCATTTT.

The chain joins TRBV7-8 to TRBJ1-2; TRBD1 agrees at 9 bases. Germline V gene lookup returns CDR1 SGHVS and CDR2 FQNEAQ. J gave up 8 bases and V 0 bases, and 10 bases lay outside the gene matches. This CDR3 has 16 residues. The CDR3 DNA reads as TGTGCCAGCAGCTTAGCTGCGACAGGGGGATTGAGCGGCTACACCTTC. Its translation: CASSLAATGGLSGYTF.

The rearrangement uses TRBV14 and TRBJ2-1; 8 bases line up with TRBD1. The germline gives CDR1 SGHDN, CDR2 FVKESK. The junction had 16 bases not matched to a gene; V was cut back by 0 bases and J by 0 bases. This CDR3 region has 21 residues. CDR3 sequence (DNA): TGTGCCAGCAGCCAAGAGGCCTGGGACAGGCCCGATGGGAGCTCCTACAATGAGCAGTTCTTC. Translating gives CASSQEAWDRPDGSSYNEQFF.

CDR3 region: CASSDRRTSNEQFF. The CDR3 DNA is TGTGCCAGCAGCGACCGGCGGACTAGTAATGAGCAGTTCTTC. V usage is TRBV7-8 and J usage is TRBJ2-1; 7 nucleotides align to TRBD2. Germline CDR1 SGHVS, CDR2 FQNEAQ. The CDR3 is 14 amino acids. Trimming cost V 5 bases and J 7 bases; bases outside gene matches: 8.

The chain is built from TRBV4-1 and TRBJ2-5; D gene unclear. The CDR3 extends over 15 amino acids. The V end lost 0 bases, the J end lost 5 bases, and 13 bases lay between the germline ends. Germline values: CDR1 MGHRA, CDR2 YSYEKL. For the CDR3, the DNA is TGCGCCAGCAGCCAAGAAAAGAACTGGTGGGAGACCCAGTACTTC. Protein product: CASSQEKNWWETQYF.

The chain is built from TRBV4-1 and TRBJ2-7; 8 bases match TRBD2. V shed 1 base and J 2 bases; nucleotides not matched to a gene: 13. In germline, CDR1 is MGHRA, CDR2 YSYEKL. The CDR3 contains 18 residues. The CDR3 reads CASSQVLPSAGGTYEQYF. CDR3 DNA: TGCGCCAGCAGCCAAGTGCTTCCCTCGGCGGGAGGAACCTACGAGCAGTACTTC.

The chain recombines TRBV27 with TRBJ2-1; TRBD2 matches at 7 bases. With 11 bases clipped from V and 4 bases from J, the junction kept 11 bases outside the gene matches. The germline gives CDR1 MNHEY, CDR2 SMNVEV (reference sequence). This CDR3 comprises 14 residues. CDR3 region: CACAGGGSYNEQFF. In DNA form, the CDR3 reads TGTGCCTGCGCGGGTGGCGGGAGTTACAATGAGCAGTTCTTC.